The text below deals with one TCR beta chain. No antigen is known for it. Per-base qualities were not stored, and no clone one base away is much larger. These data are taken from a study of shared clonotypes between healthy human individuals (dated by TCRdb to about 2020). Broadly, across the study: Three men and a couple of women, aged 18 to 49 years, made up the cohort. To estimate repertoire size and how much clonotypes are shared between individuals, the study performed deep sequencing of blood TCR repertoires from five healthy adults. Different laboratories and diverse techniques were used to prepare libraries and sequence TCR repertoires, to increase sequencing depth and limit assay-specific biases. Between about 0.9 and 9 billion PBMCs per donor were obtained by leukapheresis. Results and caveats for the whole study, not just this receptor: Sampling was restricted to blood, and TCR repertoires in tissue are likely to differ from TCR repertoires in blood. Because the study included a small number of donors, the genetic and exposure-history diversity represented was limited. Pairwise subsampling led to the expectation that sequencing depth would affect the degree of clonotype sharing among donors.

Donors were healthy HIV-negative adults with no recently reported acute infections or vaccinations. Only Caucasian adults living in Nashville, Tennessee, USA were represented among the donors. For unsorted samples, 80 million to 100 million PBMCs were counted, and genomic DNA was extracted using the QIAamp DNA Blood Mini kit. Blood was collected by leukapheresis, and PBMCs were isolated by Ficoll-Histopaque density gradient centrifugation and then cryopreserved in liquid nitrogen vapor phase. Using the deep immunoSEQ assay, TCR CDR3 regions were amplified from genomic DNA by multiplex PCR. Genomic DNA extracted from each cell subset was distributed evenly over all wells of several immunoSEQ 96-well plates, and each plate served as one replicate. For unsorted PBMC, approximately 290 ng genomic DNA, equal to 25,000 to 35,000 T cell genomes, was loaded into each replicate PCR. Ten immunoSEQ deep assay plates were used to sequence the unsorted PBMC genomic DNA. Purified libraries were quantified with a Qubit 3.0 fluorometer, sized on a Bioanalyzer 2100, and re-quantified with the KAPA Library Quantification kit. A separate single-read 150-cycle Illumina NextSeq 550 flow cell was used to sequence each immunoSEQ 96-well plate. The paper's processing steps were these. Because the immunoSEQ output included only junctional sequences and no quality scores, the filtering could not be the same as the filtering used for full-length reads. Sequences were annotated with PyIR, a Python wrapper for IgBLAST v1.9, and V/J genes and CDR3 were assigned using IMGT germline references. Reads were filtered out if the reads had weak V/J assignments (E-value above 1e-6), no CDR3, stop codons, out-of-frame junctions, or ambiguous translated residues. V3J clonotypes were defined by identical inferred V gene, J gene, and CDR3 amino acid sequence. To compute the percentage overlap between repertoires, the number of shared unique clonotypes was divided by the size of the smaller repertoire. RTK rarefaction, the Chao1 estimator, and Recon v2.1 estimates of unobserved clonotypes were used to assess repertoire richness. TCRdb carries this immuneACCESS record with in-frame sequences only. Its versions omit some clonotypes, under half of them owing to an unresolved V gene in the studies checked, with the rest unexplained. V and J calls plus clone size are reproduced from that table; the DNA served to infer D and trimming. The sample table contains approximately 500,000 clones; only one count was recorded for 75% to 85% of them. The ten most abundant clones make up roughly 13% of the sample.

The receptor was isolated from a woman aged 35 to 49 in good health. Some clones in this sample may be carry-over from other donors' samples. The sample comprised PBMCs.

The CDR3 region: CASSPLIAGETDTQYF. The nucleotide sequence reads as follows: TGTGCCAGCTCACCACTGATAGCGGGAGAGACAGATACGCAGTATTTT. The chain uses TRBV18 and TRBJ2-3, with 9 central nucleotides matching TRBD2. CDR1 and CDR2 (KGHSH, LQKENI) derive from the germline V gene. Inclusive of the bounding cysteine and phenylalanine, the CDR3 is 16 residues long. Here the CDR3 DNA is all that survives: 48 bases in frame from base 1. V ends up 1 base short and J 3 bases short, with an unmatched junction base count of 5.